A single sample gave rise to the 25 T cell receptor beta chains below, sequenced in a study of blood T cell repertoires in COVID-19. Repertoires were generated with immunoSEQ multiplex PCR, while TCRdb's copy carries only in-frame clones and drops some. The sample contains approximately 200,000 clones, 75% to 90% of which appear only once. Sequencing used peripheral blood. The receptor set was obtained from a man aged 25 to 40 with COVID-19, enrolled during active disease.

The J gene is TRBJ2-7, the V gene TRBV7-2, with 9 bases fitting TRBD1. The CDR3 consists of 15 residues. Germline V CDR1 and CDR2: SGHTA, FQGNSA. V shed 5 bases and J 4 bases; nucleotides not matched to a gene: 9. The CDR3 reads CASSIRQGVTYEQYF. The CDR3 nucleotides read TGTGCCAGCAGCATCCGACAGGGGGTTACATACGAGCAGTACTTC. Full variable domain (rest looked up from reference TRBV7-2 and TRBJ2-7): GAGVSQSPSNKVTEKGKDVELRCDPISGHTALYWYRQSLGQGLEFLIYFQGNSAPDKSGLPSDRFSAERTGGSVSTLTIQRTQQEDSAVYLCASSIRQGVTYEQYFGPGTRLTVT.

The chain is built from TRBV11-2 and TRBJ2-7, with 8 bases aligning to TRBD1. Germline V gene sequence: CDR1 SGHAT, CDR2 FQNNGV. This CDR3 is 15 amino acids long. After removal of 3 bases from V and 0 bases from J, the junction contained 4 bases not matched to a gene. CDR3 in DNA: TGTGCCAGCAGCTTGGACAGGGCCGACTCCTACGAGCAGTACTTC. This encodes CASSLDRADSYEQYF.

CDR3 sequence: CATSRFLLKRQSMGHEQYF. The DNA of the CDR3 is TGTGCCACCAGCAGATTCCTTTTGAAGAGACAATCAATGGGGCACGAGCAGTACTTC. This chain connects TRBV15 to TRBJ2-7, with D possibly TRBD1 on 5 matching bases. In germline, CDR1 is LNHNV, CDR2 YYDKDF (reference sequence). CDR3 size: 19 residues. V gave up 2 bases and J gave up 5 bases, with 28 bases separating them.

The V call is TRBV7-9, the J call TRBJ2-7; 8 nucleotides match TRBD1. V shed 3 bases, J shed 6 bases, and the junction held 10 bases outside the gene matches. The CDR3 sequence is 15 residues long. From germline, CDR1 is SEHNR and CDR2 FQNEAQ (reference sequence). In nucleotides, the CDR3 is TGTGCCAGCAGCTTTTGGACAGGGTCTGGACTCGAGCAGTACTTC. The encoded protein is CASSFWTGSGLEQYF.

This chain uses TRBV2 with TRBJ2-1; D may be TRBD2 (6 bases). The V and J ends lost 7 bases and 1 base respectively, with 11 bases between them. The CDR3 has 14 amino acids. Per germline, CDR1 SNHLY and CDR2 FYNNEI. The CDR3 here is CASTPRGSYNEQFF. Here the CDR3 DNA reads TGTGCCAGCACCCCTCGGGGGTCCTACAATGAGCAGTTCTTC.

The chain carries TRBV2 and TRBJ1-3; D perhaps matches TRBD1 (6 bases). V was pared by 6 bases and J by 0 bases, with 12 bases between. Germline V gene sequence: CDR1 SNHLY, CDR2 FYNNEI. CDR3 length: 15 residues. The CDR3 coding sequence is TGTGCCAGCAGCGACCAACAGGGCTCTGGAAACACCATATATTTT. It specifies CASSDQQGSGNTIYF.

This chain joins TRBV29-1 and TRBJ2-1; 10 bases fit TRBD1. J gave up 2 bases and V 6 bases, and 1 base lay outside the gene matches. The CDR3 sequence is 13 residues long. CDR1 is SQVTM, CDR2 ANQGSEA, per germline. In DNA, the CDR3 is TGCAGCGTCGACAGGGGGCCCTACAATGAGCAGTTCTTC. Protein sequence: CSVDRGPYNEQFF.

This clone was found a few times. The J gene is TRBJ1-2, the V gene TRBV6-6; TRBD1 matches 8 bases. From germline, CDR1 is MNHNY and CDR2 SVGAGI (reference sequence). The CDR3 is made up of 14 amino acids. J lost 7 bases, V lost 0 bases, and 4 bases had no gene match. The CDR3: CASSYSGRGPGYTF. CDR3 DNA: TGTGCCAGCAGTTACTCAGGCAGGGGGCCTGGCTACACCTTC.

The chain couples TRBV19 to TRBJ1-5; no firm D call. The CDR3 spans 16 residues. Deletions cut 3 bases from V and 3 bases from J, with 15 bases between. CDR1 is LNHDA, CDR2 SQIVND, per germline (reference sequence). The CDR3: CASSMGRAVDNQPQHF. In DNA form, the CDR3 reads TGTGCCAGTAGTATGGGGAGGGCAGTGGACAATCAGCCCCAGCATTTT.

The chain recombines TRBV5-1 with TRBJ2-4, with D possibly TRBD2 on 7 matching bases. This CDR3 has 15 residues. Looked up from germline, CDR1 is SGHRS and CDR2 is YFSETQ. V was pared by 5 bases and J by 0 bases, with 12 bases between. DNA for the CDR3: TGCGCCAGCAGTCAGGGGACTATAGCCAAAAACATTCAGTACTTC. It translates to CASSQGTIAKNIQYF. Filled out from reference TRBV5-1 and TRBJ2-4, the complete variable domain reads KAGVTQTPRYLIKTRGQQVTLSCSPISGHRSVSWYQQTPGQGLQFLFEYFSETQRNKGNFPGRFSGRQFSNSRSEMNVSTLELGDSALYLCASSQGTIAKNIQYFGAGTRLSVL.

The rearrangement joins TRBV6-2 or TRBV6-3 to TRBJ2-2; D remains ambiguous. Trimming stripped 2 bases from V and 6 bases from J, with 7 bases between. The CDR3 covers 13 residues. Germline V gene sequence: CDR1 MNHEY, CDR2 SVGEGT. The CDR3 sequence: CASSYLRAGELFF. The CDR3 region has the DNA TGTGCCAGCAGTTACCTCCGCGCCGGGGAGCTGTTTTTT.

The V and J genes are TRBV5-1 and TRBJ1-3; D is undetermined. The CDR3 extends over 13 amino acids. V was shortened by 4 bases and J by 8 bases, with 13 bases between the two germline ends. Germline V gives CDR1 SGHRS, CDR2 YFSETQ. Here the CDR3 DNA reads TGCGCCAGCAGCCTAAACGAGCGAGACACCATATATTTT. Its translation: CASSLNERDTIYF.

A single count supports this clone. V is TRBV28 and J is TRBJ1-3; 10 bases are a match to TRBD1. The CDR3 totals 16 residues. Germline lookup yields CDR1 MDHEN and CDR2 SYDVKM. The J segment lost 0 bases and the V segment lost 4 bases, leaving 3 bases of the junction unmatched. The CDR3 DNA follows: TGTGCCAGCAGTTATGGGACAGGGGTCTCTGGAAACACCATATATTTT. The encoded protein is CASSYGTGVSGNTIYF.

The genes are TRBV27 and TRBJ2-3, with 8 positions matching TRBD2. V shed 2 bases, J shed 6 bases, and the junction held 10 bases outside the gene matches. The length of the CDR3 is 16 residues. The germline V gene has CDR1 MNHEY and CDR2 SMNVEV (reference sequence). The CDR3 DNA follows: TGTGCCAGCAGTTTAAGCGGGAGCAGTGAGATGGATACGCAGTATTTT. Residues: CASSLSGSSEMDTQYF.

This chain joins TRBV6-5 and TRBJ1-1, with a tentative D call TRBD1 (5 bases). Deletions cut 5 bases from V and 4 bases from J, with 11 bases between. Germline loops: CDR1 MNHEY, CDR2 SVGAGI. This CDR3 contains 13 residues. CDR3 nucleotide sequence: TGTGCCAGCAGTAAACCGGGGGGCACTGAAGCTTTCTTT. It is translated as CASSKPGGTEAFF.

The sample holds a few counts of this clone. This chain uses TRBV6-5 with TRBJ1-1; weak D call: TRBD1 (6 bases). Per germline, CDR1 MNHEY and CDR2 SVGAGI. Trimming took off 7 bases at V and 1 base at J, with 13 bases between the two ends. The length of the CDR3 is 14 residues. CDR3 amino acids: CASTSPTGNTEAFF. DNA of the CDR3: TGTGCCAGCACCTCTCCGACAGGGAACACTGAAGCTTTCTTT.

The chain couples TRBV7-6 to TRBJ1-5, with 10 nucleotides matching TRBD1. The CDR3 runs to 15 residues. Germline V gene sequence: CDR1 SGHVS, CDR2 FNYEAQ. J gave up 2 bases and V 5 bases, and 3 bases lay outside the gene matches. CDR3 sequence (DNA): TGTGCCAGCAGCAGAGGGACAGGGGGCAATCAGCCCCAGCATTTT. Protein product: CASSRGTGGNQPQHF.

V gene TRBV29-1 combines with J gene TRBJ2-7; 7 bases line up with TRBD1. CDR3 length equals 14 residues. J was trimmed by 3 bases and V by 5 bases; bases with no gene match: 10. Germline lookup yields CDR1 SQVTM and CDR2 ANQGSEA. CDR3 in amino acids: CSVRSGGIGYEQYF. CDR3 DNA: TGCAGCGTTAGGTCAGGGGGAATTGGCTACGAGCAGTACTTC.

The V and J genes are TRBV4-2 and TRBJ1-5; a possible D gene is TRBD1 (5 bases). The CDR3 is 15 amino acids. Germline V lookup: CDR1 LGHNA, CDR2 YNFKEQ. The V end was cut by 0 bases, the J end by 6 bases, with 12 bases between. CDR3 nucleotides: TGTGCCAGCAGCCAAGATAAGGGGTATTCTCAGCCCCAGCATTTT. Protein: CASSQDKGYSQPQHF.

This sequence joins TRBV27 and TRBJ2-7; TRBD1 matches 8 bases. CDR3 size: 15 residues. Germline V lookup: CDR1 MNHEY, CDR2 SMNVEV (reference sequence). Trimming removed 5 bases from V and 2 bases from J; junction bases left unmatched: 8. The CDR3 is CASSPRQGATYEQYF. The DNA for the CDR3 is TGTGCCAGCAGTCCCCGCCAGGGGGCCACCTACGAGCAGTACTTC.

This chain links TRBV5-8 with TRBJ1-2, with 8 bases fitting TRBD1. Germline CDR1 SGHTS, CDR2 YDEGEE. The CDR3 length is 15 residues. The V gene end was trimmed by 2 bases and the J gene end by 0 bases; junction bases not matched to a gene: 3. The CDR3 spells CASSFQQGANYGYTF. CDR3 nucleotides: TGTGCCAGCAGCTTTCAACAGGGGGCTAACTATGGCTACACCTTC.

V gene TRBV20-1 combines with J gene TRBJ2-1, with D maybe TRBD2 (5 bases). V was shortened by 3 bases and J by 4 bases, with 13 bases between the two germline ends. The CDR3 is 14 residues long. Germline V CDR1 and CDR2: DFQATT, SNEGSKA (reference sequence). This CDR3 is CSASSGFGYNEQFF. Here the CDR3 DNA reads TGCAGTGCTAGTTCGGGGTTTGGGTACAATGAGCAGTTCTTC.

This clone was seen a handful of times. The chain is built from TRBV19 and TRBJ1-1; tentative D call: TRBD1 (6 bases). Per germline, CDR1 LNHDA and CDR2 SQIVND (reference sequence). V lost 7 bases and J 1 base, leaving 19 bases between the germline ends. The CDR3 covers 16 residues. CDR3 DNA sequence: TGTGCCAGTACTCCGGGACATAGGACCCGGAACACTGAAGCTTTCTTT. It codes for CASTPGHRTRNTEAFF.

The chain employs TRBV5-4 and TRBJ1-2, with D perhaps TRBD1 (5 bases). Germline values: CDR1 SGHNT, CDR2 YYREEE (reference sequence). This CDR3 spans 14 amino acids. The V and J ends lost 0 bases and 8 bases respectively, with 14 bases between them. The CDR3 region has the DNA TGTGCCAGCAGCTTGGCCGCAGGGCCGGTCGGCTACACCTTC. Its protein product is CASSLAAGPVGYTF.

In this sample, this clone turned up once. This rearrangement joins TRBV7-2 to TRBJ2-4; D possibly corresponds to TRBD2 (5 bases). Trimming pared 1 base from V and 10 bases from J, leaving 11 bases between. CDR1 and CDR2 from the germline V gene are SGHTA and FQGNSA. This CDR3 is built from 13 residues. The CDR3 coding sequence is TGTGCCAGCAGCTTAGTTTCTGAGGGTATTCAGTACTTC. It yields the protein CASSLVSEGIQYF.